This T cell receptor (beta chain) was documented in a study of molecular identifiers for immune sequencing clone quantification. Using its own MiXCR run on the PCR reads, TCRdb lists one record per CDR3 protein. The data contain tens of thousands of distinct CDR3 sequences, 36% of them singletons. Germline CDR1 SGHVS, CDR2 FNYEAQ. This CDR3 is built from 15 residues. Trimming stripped 5 bases from V and 0 bases from J, with 8 bases between. This receptor was identified in a human donor in good health. Some libraries in this study had Jurkat cell RNA spiked in. The specimen sequenced was naive CD8+ T cells from blood, with Jurkat cell RNA spiked in. Described subset: FACS-sorted CD8+CD4-CCR7+CD45RA+ naive T cells. The chain combines TRBV7-6 with TRBJ2-6; tentatively, D is TRBD1 (5 bases). The CDR3 DNA follows: TGTGCCAGCAGCCAGGACACCTCTGGGGCCAACGTCCTGACTTTC. Translated, it gives CASSQDTSGANVLTF.